This T cell receptor beta chain stems from a study of T cells in Graves' hyperthyroidism and ophthalmopathy. CDR3 size: 13 residues. V dropped 5 bases and J dropped 10; count of bases not matched to a gene: 2. Germline CDR1 reads SEHNR; CDR2 reads FQNEAQ (reference sequence). RNA transcripts served as the template for amplifying TCR beta CDR3 regions. Initially, a first-round RT-PCR of the TCR CDR3 employed the HTBI primer set. TCRdb reprocessed the multiplex PCR reads with MiXCR, giving one entry per CDR3 protein. Of a few hundred thousand distinct CDR3 sequences in the sample, roughly 13% are singletons; the top ten hold around a tenth. This clonotype was seen ten or more times.

This chain joins TRBV7-9 and TRBJ2-2; 12 bases fit TRBD1. The sequence was obtained from a woman aged 18-29 years with Graves' hyperthyroidism. The sample consisted of blood. The CDR3 reads CASSGTGGEELFF. The CDR3 DNA is TGTGCCAGCAGCGGGACAGGGGGCGAGGAGCTGTTTTTT.